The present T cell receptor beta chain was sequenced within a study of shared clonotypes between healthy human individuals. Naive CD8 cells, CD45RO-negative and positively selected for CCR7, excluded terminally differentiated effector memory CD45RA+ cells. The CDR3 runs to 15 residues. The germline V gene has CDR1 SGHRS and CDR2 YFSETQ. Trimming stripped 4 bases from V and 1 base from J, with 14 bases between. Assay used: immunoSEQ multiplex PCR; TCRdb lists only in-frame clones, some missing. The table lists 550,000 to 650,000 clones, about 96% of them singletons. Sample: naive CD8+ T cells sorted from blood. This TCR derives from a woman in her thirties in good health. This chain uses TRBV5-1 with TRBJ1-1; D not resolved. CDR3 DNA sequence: TGCGCCAGCAGCAATGACGGCAGGCGGAACACTGAAGCTTTCTTT. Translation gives CASSNDGRRNTEAFF. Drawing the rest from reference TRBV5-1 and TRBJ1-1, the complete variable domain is KAGVTQTPRYLIKTRGQQVTLSCSPISGHRSVSWYQQTPGQGLQFLFEYFSETQRNKGNFPGRFSGRQFSNSRSEMNVSTLELGDSALYLCASSNDGRRNTEAFFGQGTRLTVV.